This T cell receptor beta chain was sequenced for a study of control samples from healthy donors and cancer patients (dated by TCRdb to 2018 to 2020). The library was generated by the immunoSEQ multiplex PCR assay. TCRdb retrieved this table from immuneACCESS and kept in-frame rearrangements only. Not all clones are present; in checked studies, unresolved V genes account for under half, and no reason is known for the remainder. A total of roughly 180,000 clones appear in this sample, about 91% of them only once. Of the sample, about 2.1% is held by the ten largest clones. Of note for this clone: Its binding antigen is unknown. Base qualities are not provided; no much larger clone lies one nucleotide away.

The junction carries 12 bases between V and J, which are trimmed by 5 bases and 4 bases respectively. The CDR3 holds 14 amino acids from the cysteine to the phenylalanine. Of all the DNA, just the CDR3 is kept, 42 bases in frame from base 1. CDR1 and CDR2 are read off the germline V gene (reference sequence) as SEHNR and FQNEAQ. In this chain, TRBV7-9 is recombined with TRBJ1-3, with an unclear D gene assignment. The sequenced sample was blood. The receptor was derived from a woman in her thirties or forties in good health. The base sequence is TGTGCCAGCAGCCAAGGAACCCGAGGAAACACCATATATTTT. It translates to CASSQGTRGNTIYF.